This TCR beta chain is from a study of T cells in localized non-small cell lung cancer. Of note for this clone: Its antigen remains unknown.

Using immunoSEQ multiplex PCR, the repertoire was profiled, and TCRdb retains in-frame clones only, with some absent. Seen here are around 54,000 clones, 70% to 90% observed once, and the top ten hold about 20%. Germline loops: CDR1 GTSNPN, CDR2 SVGIG (reference sequence). The CDR3 consists of 12 residues. Between the trimmed V and J ends, which lost 7 bases and 7 bases, there was a span of 14 bases. Whole-study results and caveats: One tumor region alone was sequenced, and heterogeneity therefore remains possible. Elevated blood T cell density was associated with longer overall survival. Paired adjacent lung recovered a median around 60 of the top 100 tumor clones. Uninvolved adjacent lung showed higher T cell clonality than tumor.

The sequencing here drew on peripheral blood, taken before any cancer treatment. This chain joins TRBV30 and TRBJ2-1; D gene unclear. This sequence was found in a male donor at least 60 years old with stage III squamous cell lung carcinoma. The CDR3 nucleotides read TGTGCCTTGGCCCCAGGTGGGAATGAGCAGTTCTTC. This encodes CALAPGGNEQFF. The entire variable domain, with the rest obtained from reference TRBV30 and TRBJ2-1, is as follows: SQTIHQWPATLVQPVGSPLSLECTVEGTSNPNLYWYRQAAGRGLQLLFYSVGIGQISSEVPQNLSASRPQDRQFILSSKKLLLSDSGFYLCALAPGGNEQFFGPGTRLTVL.